These T cell receptor beta chains were read from a single sample in a study of tumor-infiltrating lymphocytes in primary liver carcinoma. TCRdb called the multiplex PCR reads again in MiXCR, with one record for every CDR3 protein. Among 50,000 or so distinct CDR3 sequences listed, around 77% were seen once. Sample: liver tumor tissue from sampling region 5. These receptors originate from a man between 40 and 49 years old with primary liver carcinoma and hepatitis B virus infection. The CDR3 runs from the conserved cysteine through the conserved F or W. D genes are given only for firm matches. Size tells how often a clone was seen (once, few, many) or the class of an expanded clone, and some rows leave it out.

clone_size: few; j_call: TRBJ1-1; v_call: TRBV29-1; cdr3_length: 15; d_call: NA; cdr3_nt: TGCAGCGGTACATGGGGCTGGGGGATGAACGCTGAAGCTTTCTTT; cdr3_aa: CSGTWGWGMNAEAFF
clone_size: NA; j_call: TRBJ1-2; v_call: TRBV12-3/TRBV12-4; cdr3_length: 12; d_call: NA; cdr3_nt: TGTGCCCGCAGCTCTGGAGTTATGGGCTACACCTTC; cdr3_aa: CARSSGVMGYTF
clone_size: NA; j_call: TRBJ1-2; v_call: TRBV5-1; cdr3_length: 15; d_call: TRBD1; cdr3_nt: TGCGCCAACAGCTTGGACCCTGGGACAGCGTATGGCTACACCTTC; cdr3_aa: CANSLDPGTAYGYTF
clone_size: NA; j_call: TRBJ2-1; v_call: TRBV4-3; cdr3_length: 15; d_call: TRBD1; cdr3_nt: TGTGCCAGCAGCCGATTTCAGGGGGCTAGCGTTGAGCAGTTCTTC; cdr3_aa: CASSRFQGASVEQFF
clone_size: NA; j_call: TRBJ2-5; v_call: TRBV5-5; cdr3_length: 14; d_call: NA; cdr3_nt: TGTGCCAACAGCTCGAAGACTAAGGGAGAGGCTCAGTACTTC; cdr3_aa: CANSSKTKGEAQYF
clone_size: NA; j_call: TRBJ2-2; v_call: TRBV7-8; cdr3_length: 16; d_call: TRBD1; cdr3_nt: TGTGCCGGCAGCATAGGACAGGGAGGATACACCGGGGAGCTTTTCTTT; cdr3_aa: CAGSIGQGGYTGELFF
clone_size: NA; j_call: TRBJ2-5; v_call: TRBV7-9; cdr3_length: 14; d_call: NA; cdr3_nt: TGTGCCAGCAGCTTAGTAGTGGGAGTGGAAACCCAATACTTC; cdr3_aa: CASSLVVGVETQYF
clone_size: many; j_call: TRBJ2-1; v_call: TRBV30; cdr3_length: 14; d_call: TRBD2; cdr3_nt: TGTGCCTGGAGTGTACTAGCGGGAGTCGATGAGCAGTTCTTC; cdr3_aa: CAWSVLAGVDEQFF
clone_size: NA; j_call: TRBJ1-4; v_call: TRBV28; cdr3_length: 17; d_call: TRBD1; cdr3_nt: TGCGCCAGCAGTGGCCTGGACAGGGGTGCAACTAATGAAAAACTGTTTTTT; cdr3_aa: CASSGLDRGATNEKLFF
clone_size: many; j_call: TRBJ2-1; v_call: TRBV28; cdr3_length: 15; d_call: TRBD1; cdr3_nt: TGTGCCAGCAGCTTGGGACAGGGGGCGACCGATGAGCAGTTCTTC; cdr3_aa: CASSLGQGATDEQFF
clone_size: NA; j_call: TRBJ1-2; v_call: TRBV28; cdr3_length: 14; d_call: TRBD1; cdr3_nt: TGTGCCAGCGGTCGGAGGGACAGGATCTACGGCTACACCTTC; cdr3_aa: CASGRRDRIYGYTF
clone_size: NA; j_call: TRBJ1-2; v_call: TRBV6-1; cdr3_length: 15; d_call: NA; cdr3_nt: TGTGCCAGCAGTGTAATAAGTGATGGGGACTATGGCTACACCTTC; cdr3_aa: CASSVISDGDYGYTF
clone_size: once; j_call: TRBJ2-2; v_call: TRBV29-1; cdr3_length: 14; d_call: NA; cdr3_nt: TGCAGGGGTGCGACAGGCAGTGGCACAGGGGAGCTGTTTTTT; cdr3_aa: CRGATGSGTGELFF
clone_size: NA; j_call: TRBJ2-3; v_call: TRBV6-1; cdr3_length: 14; d_call: TRBD1; cdr3_nt: TGTGCTTGGGGACAGCCGCACTTTGGAGATACGCAGTATTTT; cdr3_aa: CAWGQPHFGDTQYF
clone_size: few; j_call: TRBJ1-4; v_call: TRBV4-3; cdr3_length: 16; d_call: NA; cdr3_nt: TGTGCCAGCAGCCAAGATCTTGGGGGACGAAATGAAAAACTGTTTTTT; cdr3_aa: CASSQDLGGRNEKLFF
clone_size: NA; j_call: TRBJ1-5; v_call: TRBV4-1; cdr3_length: 15; d_call: NA; cdr3_nt: TGTGCCAGCGGTCCCATAGAGCGGAGCAATCAGCCCCAGCATTTT; cdr3_aa: CASGPIERSNQPQHF
clone_size: NA; j_call: TRBJ2-5; v_call: TRBV6-5; cdr3_length: 12; d_call: NA; cdr3_nt: TGTACCAGTAGCTCCCAGGGGGAGACCCAGTACTTC; cdr3_aa: CTSSSQGETQYF
clone_size: NA; j_call: TRBJ2-1; v_call: TRBV11-2; cdr3_length: 16; d_call: TRBD2; cdr3_nt: TGTGCCAGTAGCTGCCCCGGGACTAGCGGTAACAATGAGCAGTTCTTC; cdr3_aa: CASSCPGTSGNNEQFF
clone_size: NA; j_call: TRBJ2-7; v_call: TRBV6-5; cdr3_length: 14; d_call: TRBD2; cdr3_nt: TGTGCCAGCAGTCCGGGACTAGGATTAAAAGAGCAGTACTTC; cdr3_aa: CASSPGLGLKEQYF
clone_size: NA; j_call: TRBJ1-2; v_call: TRBV29-1; cdr3_length: 14; d_call: NA; cdr3_nt: TGCAGCGCCCACGGCATAAGGGGGGAGTATGGTTACACCTTC; cdr3_aa: CSAHGIRGEYGYTF
clone_size: many; j_call: TRBJ2-1; v_call: TRBV2; cdr3_length: 15; d_call: TRBD2; cdr3_nt: TGTGCCAGCAGTGTGGGCGGGAGGGCTGGGAATGAGCAGTTCTTC; cdr3_aa: CASSVGGRAGNEQFF
clone_size: NA; j_call: TRBJ1-6; v_call: TRBV4-1; cdr3_length: 15; d_call: NA; cdr3_nt: TGCGCCAGCAGCCACAAGAGAGATTCCAATTCATCCCTCCACTTT; cdr3_aa: CASSHKRDSNSSLHF
clone_size: NA; j_call: TRBJ1-1; v_call: TRBV4-1; cdr3_length: 16; d_call: TRBD1; cdr3_nt: TGCACCAGCAGCCTCGGGACAGGGGCCCTGGACACTGAAGCTTTCTTT; cdr3_aa: CTSSLGTGALDTEAFF
clone_size: NA; j_call: TRBJ1-2; v_call: TRBV29-1; cdr3_length: 11; d_call: NA; cdr3_nt: TGCAGCATTGTAGGGCCCTATGACTACACCTTC; cdr3_aa: CSIVGPYDYTF
clone_size: NA; j_call: TRBJ1-2; v_call: TRBV5-1; cdr3_length: 14; d_call: NA; cdr3_nt: TGCGCCAGCAGCTTATATAGGGTGGGCGGCGGCTACACCTTC; cdr3_aa: CASSLYRVGGGYTF
clone_size: NA; j_call: TRBJ1-2; v_call: TRBV29-1; cdr3_length: 13; d_call: NA; cdr3_nt: TGCAGCGTCCGATCAGGGGTCGCCTACGGCTACCCCTTC; cdr3_aa: CSVRSGVAYGYPF
clone_size: NA; j_call: TRBJ2-1; v_call: TRBV14; cdr3_length: 16; d_call: NA; cdr3_nt: TGTGCCAGCAGCCCTAGGACAGTGTTGGAGTACAATAAGCAGTTCTTC; cdr3_aa: CASSPRTVLEYNKQFF
clone_size: NA; j_call: TRBJ2-7; v_call: TRBV6-2/TRBV6-3; cdr3_length: 15; d_call: NA; cdr3_nt: TGTGCCAGCGGTTATAGTGCAGGGATGAAGGACGAACAGTACTTC; cdr3_aa: CASGYSAGMKDEQYF
clone_size: NA; j_call: TRBJ2-7; v_call: TRBV11-2; cdr3_length: 13; d_call: NA; cdr3_nt: TGTGCCAGCAGCTCTAACAGGAACTCCTACCAGTACTTC; cdr3_aa: CASSSNRNSYQYF
clone_size: few; j_call: TRBJ2-1; v_call: TRBV4-2; cdr3_length: 16; d_call: TRBD2; cdr3_nt: TGTGCCAGCAGCCAAGATCTAACGGGAGGGAGGAATGAGCAGTTCTTC; cdr3_aa: CASSQDLTGGRNEQFF
clone_size: few; j_call: TRBJ1-1; v_call: TRBV7-9; cdr3_length: 13; d_call: NA; cdr3_nt: TGTGCCAGCAACCTTTACATGAACACTGGAGCTTTCTTT; cdr3_aa: CASNLYMNTGAFF
clone_size: NA; j_call: TRBJ2-5; v_call: TRBV29-1; cdr3_length: 13; d_call: TRBD1; cdr3_nt: TGCAGCGACATACAGGGGACGAGAGAGACCCAGTACTTC; cdr3_aa: CSDIQGTRETQYF
clone_size: NA; j_call: TRBJ2-5; v_call: TRBV28; cdr3_length: 14; d_call: NA; cdr3_nt: TGTGCCAGCAGCCTCACAGGGCAGGGAGAGACCCAGTACTTC; cdr3_aa: CASSLTGQGETQYF
clone_size: few; j_call: TRBJ2-3; v_call: TRBV5-1; cdr3_length: 14; d_call: NA; cdr3_nt: TGCGCCAGCAGCTCCCTCAACCCATCAGATACGCAGTATTTT; cdr3_aa: CASSSLNPSDTQYF
clone_size: NA; j_call: TRBJ2-1; v_call: TRBV4-2; cdr3_length: 18; d_call: TRBD1; cdr3_nt: TGTGCCAGCAGCCAACATTGGAGGACAGGCAGAGTCTACCATGAGCAGTTCTTC; cdr3_aa: CASSQHWRTGRVYHEQFF
clone_size: once; j_call: TRBJ2-1; v_call: TRBV5-1; cdr3_length: 16; d_call: NA; cdr3_nt: TGCGCGAGCATTTCAGACGGGGCAATCTCCTACAATGAGCAGCTCTTC; cdr3_aa: CASISDGAISYNEQLF
clone_size: NA; j_call: TRBJ2-4; v_call: TRBV29-1; cdr3_length: 11; d_call: NA; cdr3_nt: TGCAGCGTTGGGACTTCAAACATTCAGTACTTC; cdr3_aa: CSVGTSNIQYF
clone_size: many; j_call: TRBJ1-1; v_call: TRBV24-1; cdr3_length: 11; d_call: NA; cdr3_nt: TGTGCCACCAGTGATGGGGTGATCGCTTTCTTT; cdr3_aa: CATSDGVIAFF
clone_size: NA; j_call: TRBJ1-5; v_call: TRBV11-2; cdr3_length: 17; d_call: TRBD1; cdr3_nt: TGTGCCAGCAACTTAGTAGGGGTAACAGGGGGCAATCAGCCCCTGCATTTT; cdr3_aa: CASNLVGVTGGNQPLHF
clone_size: NA; j_call: TRBJ2-7; v_call: TRBV28; cdr3_length: 11; d_call: NA; cdr3_nt: TGTGCCAGCAGTCTCCTCAACAGGCAGTACTTC; cdr3_aa: CASSLLNRQYF
clone_size: once; j_call: TRBJ2-2; v_call: TRBV6-6; cdr3_length: 15; d_call: NA; cdr3_nt: TGTGCCAGCACTACAGGGGGGGCGAGCACCGGGGAACTGCTTTTT; cdr3_aa: CASTTGGASTGELLF
clone_size: NA; j_call: TRBJ2-2; v_call: TRBV5-1; cdr3_length: 15; d_call: TRBD1; cdr3_nt: TGCGCCAACAGCTTAAGGACAGGGATAACCGGGGAGCTGTTTTTT; cdr3_aa: CANSLRTGITGELFF
clone_size: NA; j_call: TRBJ1-1; v_call: TRBV5-6; cdr3_length: 17; d_call: TRBD1; cdr3_nt: TGTGCCAGCAGTTTGGTCTGTGGGACAGGGCGGAACACTGAAGCTTTCTTT; cdr3_aa: CASSLVCGTGRNTEAFF
clone_size: medium-sized; j_call: TRBJ1-4; v_call: TRBV4-3; cdr3_length: 16; d_call: NA; cdr3_nt: TGCGCCAGCAGCCAAGATCTTAGGGGACGAAATGAAAAACTGTTTTTT; cdr3_aa: CASSQDLRGRNEKLFF
clone_size: NA; j_call: TRBJ2-3; v_call: TRBV7-8; cdr3_length: 15; d_call: NA; cdr3_nt: TGTGCCAGCAGCTTACCCCCAGACAAGATAATATTGCAGTATTTT; cdr3_aa: CASSLPPDKIILQYF
clone_size: NA; j_call: TRBJ2-3; v_call: TRBV6-1; cdr3_length: 15; d_call: NA; cdr3_nt: TGTGCCAGCACTGTAGGAGATGGAGGGACAGATACGAAGTATTTT; cdr3_aa: CASTVGDGGTDTKYF